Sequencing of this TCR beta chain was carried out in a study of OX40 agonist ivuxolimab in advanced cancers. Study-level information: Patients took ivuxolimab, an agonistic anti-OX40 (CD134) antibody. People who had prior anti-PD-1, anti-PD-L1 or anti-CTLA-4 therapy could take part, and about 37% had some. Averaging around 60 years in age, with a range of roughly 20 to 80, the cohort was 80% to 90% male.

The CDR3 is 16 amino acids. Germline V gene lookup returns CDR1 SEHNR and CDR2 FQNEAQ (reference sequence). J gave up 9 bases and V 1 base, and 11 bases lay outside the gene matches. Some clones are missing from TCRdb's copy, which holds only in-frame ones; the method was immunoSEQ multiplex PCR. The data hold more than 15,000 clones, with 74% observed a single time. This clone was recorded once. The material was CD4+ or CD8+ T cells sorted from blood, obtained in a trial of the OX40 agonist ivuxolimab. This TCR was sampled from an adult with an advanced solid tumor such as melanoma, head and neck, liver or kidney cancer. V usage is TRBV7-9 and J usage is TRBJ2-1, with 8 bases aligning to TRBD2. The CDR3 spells CASSLGGTGTRLEQFF. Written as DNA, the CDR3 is TGTGCCAGCAGCTTAGGGGGTACCGGGACTAGACTTGAGCAGTTCTTC.